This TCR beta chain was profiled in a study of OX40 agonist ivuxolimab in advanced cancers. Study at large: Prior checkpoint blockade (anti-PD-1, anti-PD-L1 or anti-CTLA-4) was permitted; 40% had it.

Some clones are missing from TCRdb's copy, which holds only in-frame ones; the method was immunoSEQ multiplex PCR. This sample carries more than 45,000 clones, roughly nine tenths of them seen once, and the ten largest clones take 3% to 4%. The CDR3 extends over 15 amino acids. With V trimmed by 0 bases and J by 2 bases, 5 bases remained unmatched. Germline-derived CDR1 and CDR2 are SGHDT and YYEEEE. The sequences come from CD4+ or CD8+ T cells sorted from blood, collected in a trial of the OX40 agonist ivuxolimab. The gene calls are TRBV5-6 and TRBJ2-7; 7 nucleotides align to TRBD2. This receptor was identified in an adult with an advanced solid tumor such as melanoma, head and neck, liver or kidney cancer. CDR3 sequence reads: CASSLERDRPYEQYF. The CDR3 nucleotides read TGTGCCAGCAGCTTGGAGCGGGACCGTCCCTACGAGCAGTACTTC. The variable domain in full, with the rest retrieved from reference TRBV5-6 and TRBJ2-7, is DAGVTQSPTHLIKTRGQQVTLRCSPKSGHDTVSWYQQALGQGPQFIFQYYEEEERQRGNFPDRFSGHQFPNYSSELNVNALLLGDSALYLCASSLERDRPYEQYFGPGTRLTVT.